This T cell receptor beta chain was identified in a study of blood T cell repertoires in COVID-19. At the level of the study: Sources were T cells, B-cell-depleted T cells, or PBMCs; the material itself was cDNA or gDNA.

Original handling: Reference gene primer amplification yielded estimated nucleated cell counts. Generated by immunoSEQ multiplex PCR, the TCRdb table keeps only in-frame clones and is missing some. The V and J calls and clone size are taken from that table; D and trimming were inferred from the DNA. The repertoire holds approximately 200,000 clones, 70% to 85% seen once, with 1.3% in the top ten. Sequences were obtained from PBMCs or T cells enriched from blood (not recorded which). The receptor was derived from a woman in her thirties or forties with acute COVID-19.

Here the CDR3 DNA reads TGTGCCAGCAACACGGGAGGGAATGATAACGAGCAGTACTTC. It yields the protein CASNTGGNDNEQYF. The J gene is TRBJ2-7, the V gene TRBV5-6, with 8 bases aligning to TRBD2. V dropped 6 bases and J dropped 5; count of bases not matched to a gene: 10. Germline values: CDR1 SGHDT, CDR2 YYEEEE. The CDR3 is made up of 14 amino acids.